A selection of T cell receptor beta chains follows, all from one sample in a study of beta chain features in type 1 diabetes. Clones were sequenced by immunoSEQ multiplex PCR, and TCRdb holds only the in-frame ones, with some missing. The sample yields approximately 170,000 clones, 6% to 9% seen once. The sample was central memory CD4+ T cells from blood. The origin of the receptors is a young man with type 1 diabetes. CDR3s include the opening cysteine and the closing phenylalanine or tryptophan. A D gene is named only where the DNA matches it firmly. Expanded clones are given a class, and other clones once, few, many or no size at all.

v_gene: TRBV7-9; d_gene: NA; j_gene: TRBJ2-3; abundance: few; CDR3aa: CASSLTYTQYF; CDR3nt: TGTGCCAGCAGCTTAACTTATACGCAGTATTTT
v_gene: TRBV5-1; d_gene: TRBD2; j_gene: TRBJ2-1; abundance: few; CDR3aa: CASSSTSQGNEQFF; CDR3nt: TGCGCCAGCAGCTCGACTAGCCAGGGCAATGAGCAGTTCTTC
v_gene: TRBV25-1; d_gene: NA; j_gene: TRBJ1-2; abundance: few; CDR3aa: CASSQQGTANYGYTF; CDR3nt: TGTGCCAGCAGTCAACAGGGCACTGCTAACTATGGCTACACCTTC
v_gene: TRBV28; d_gene: NA; j_gene: TRBJ1-6; abundance: once; CDR3aa: CASTQGGTYNSPLHF; CDR3nt: TGTGCCAGCACGCAGGGTGGAACCTATAATTCACCCCTCCACTTT
v_gene: TRBV27; d_gene: TRBD2; j_gene: TRBJ2-2; abundance: NA; CDR3aa: CASSFFSGGNTGELFF; CDR3nt: TGTGCCAGCAGTTTCTTTAGCGGGGGGAACACCGGGGAGCTGTTTTTT
v_gene: TRBV28; d_gene: TRBD2; j_gene: TRBJ2-3; abundance: NA; CDR3aa: CASSLLSGGAVDTQYF; CDR3nt: TGTGCCAGCAGTCTCCTTAGCGGGGGGGCCGTAGATACGCAGTATTTT
v_gene: TRBV2; d_gene: NA; j_gene: TRBJ2-5; abundance: few; CDR3aa: CASKLTREETQYF; CDR3nt: TGTGCCAGCAAACTTACCAGGGAAGAGACCCAGTACTTC
v_gene: TRBV27; d_gene: TRBD2; j_gene: TRBJ2-2; abundance: NA; CDR3aa: CASGKTSETGELFF; CDR3nt: TGTGCCAGCGGCAAGACTAGCGAGACCGGGGAGCTGTTTTTT
v_gene: TRBV29-1; d_gene: NA; j_gene: TRBJ2-3; abundance: many; CDR3aa: CSVGADNTDTQYF; CDR3nt: TGCAGCGTTGGTGCGGACAACACAGATACGCAGTATTTT
v_gene: TRBV5-4; d_gene: NA; j_gene: TRBJ2-6; abundance: NA; CDR3aa: CASSPYSGANVLTF; CDR3nt: TGTGCCAGCAGCCCCTACTCTGGGGCCAACGTCCTGACTTTC
v_gene: TRBV7-2; d_gene: NA; j_gene: TRBJ1-5; abundance: NA; CDR3aa: CASRRGGGNQPQHF; CDR3nt: TGTGCCAGCAGAAGAGGGGGTGGGAATCAGCCCCAGCATTTT
v_gene: TRBV6-5; d_gene: TRBD1; j_gene: TRBJ1-2; abundance: NA; CDR3aa: CASKLRDRGGYTF; CDR3nt: TGTGCCAGCAAATTACGGGACAGGGGTGGCTACACCTTC
v_gene: TRBV29-1; d_gene: TRBD1; j_gene: TRBJ2-7; abundance: NA; CDR3aa: CSVPGQGSYEQYF; CDR3nt: TGCAGCGTGCCGGGACAGGGGTCCTACGAGCAGTACTTC
v_gene: TRBV6-5; d_gene: NA; j_gene: TRBJ1-5; abundance: NA; CDR3aa: CASSYSGGGQPQHF; CDR3nt: TGTGCCAGCAGTTACTCCGGGGGAGGCCAGCCCCAGCATTTT
v_gene: TRBV6-6; d_gene: NA; j_gene: TRBJ2-3; abundance: NA; CDR3aa: CASSYGGRGTDTQYF; CDR3nt: TGTGCCAGCAGTTACGGGGGCAGGGGCACAGATACGCAGTATTTT
v_gene: TRBV7-9; d_gene: NA; j_gene: TRBJ2-3; abundance: NA; CDR3aa: CASSLRSGSGKTDTQYF; CDR3nt: TGTGCCAGCAGCTTACGTTCGGGTAGCGGAAAGACAGATACGCAGTATTTT
v_gene: TRBV9; d_gene: TRBD2; j_gene: TRBJ2-1; abundance: few; CDR3aa: CASSVTPGLGNYNEQFF; CDR3nt: TGTGCCAGCAGCGTAACCCCGGGACTAGGGAACTACAATGAGCAGTTCTTC
v_gene: TRBV9; d_gene: NA; j_gene: TRBJ2-2; abundance: few; CDR3aa: CASSVGHANTGELFF; CDR3nt: TGTGCCAGCAGCGTAGGGCACGCGAACACCGGGGAGCTGTTTTTT
v_gene: TRBV5-1; d_gene: NA; j_gene: TRBJ2-4; abundance: few; CDR3aa: CASSGREEAKNIQYF; CDR3nt: TGCGCCAGCAGCGGCCGGGAAGAGGCCAAAAACATTCAGTACTTC
v_gene: TRBV28; d_gene: TRBD1; j_gene: TRBJ1-4; abundance: NA; CDR3aa: CASSPRGLDEKLFF; CDR3nt: TGTGCCAGCAGTCCCAGGGGGTTGGATGAAAAACTGTTTTTT
v_gene: TRBV30; d_gene: NA; j_gene: TRBJ2-7; abundance: NA; CDR3aa: CAWDDQGNEQYF; CDR3nt: TGTGCCTGGGATGATCAGGGGAACGAGCAGTACTTC
v_gene: TRBV9; d_gene: NA; j_gene: TRBJ2-4; abundance: few; CDR3aa: CASSVGQGRVDIQYF; CDR3nt: TGTGCCAGCAGCGTAGGACAGGGGAGGGTGGACATTCAGTACTTC
v_gene: TRBV5-1; d_gene: TRBD1; j_gene: TRBJ2-2; abundance: few; CDR3aa: CASSLSTGSAGELFF; CDR3nt: TGCGCCAGCAGCTTGTCGACAGGGAGTGCCGGGGAGCTGTTTTTT